Listed here are 31 T cell receptor beta chains from one sample, sequenced in a study of T-cell memory formation after mild COVID-19. One entry per CDR3 protein results from TCRdb running MiXCR on the 5' RACE reads. The data show roughly 560,000 distinct CDR3 sequences, roughly 22% seen once. The specimen sequenced was PBMCs or a T cell subset sorted from them (not recorded which). The receptors were sampled from an adult woman who had mild COVID-19 (a few samples of this study predate the infection). Cell type and time point are not known.

This clonotype showed up just a few times. V gene TRBV29-1 combines with J gene TRBJ2-2, with D perhaps TRBD2 (5 bases). The CDR3 has 12 residues. The V and J ends lost 7 bases and 4 bases respectively, with 10 bases between them. CDR1 and CDR2 (germline): SQVTM, ANQGSEA. CDR3 region: CSAGLSTGELFF. CDR3 in DNA: TGCAGCGCGGGGTTGAGCACCGGGGAGCTGTTTTTT.

This clonotype came up many times. The rearrangement links TRBV18 to TRBJ2-7; TRBD1 agrees at 7 bases. CDR1 KGHSH and CDR2 LQKENI come from the germline V gene. V shed 3 bases and J 1 base; nucleotides not matched to a gene: 3. The CDR3 has 14 amino acids. CDR3: CASSPGTESYEQYF. CDR3 nucleotides: TGTGCCAGCTCACCCGGGACAGAGTCCTACGAGCAGTACTTC.

This clonotype was recorded a few times. The chain links TRBV6-5 to TRBJ1-6; a possible D gene is TRBD1 (5 bases). Germline CDR1 MNHEY, CDR2 SVGAGI. V shed 8 bases and J shed 5 bases, with 13 bases lying between them. The CDR3 consists of 14 residues. CDR3 DNA sequence: TGTGCCAGCGCTCGGGGACGGCATAATTCACCCCTCCACTTT. The encoded protein is CASARGRHNSPLHF.

This clonotype has more than one count but fewer than ten. V and J are TRBV7-8 and TRBJ2-1; D remains unclear. There are 14 residues in the CDR3. Germline assignment: CDR1 SGHVS and CDR2 FQNEAQ. V gave up 7 bases and J gave up 5 bases, with 15 bases separating them. For the CDR3, the DNA is TGTGCCAGCACCCCTATGGGTCTTGACAATGAGCAGTTCTTC. Translation gives CASTPMGLDNEQFF.

This chain connects TRBV24-1 to TRBJ2-7; TRBD2 agrees at 8 bases. There are 15 residues in the CDR3. Germline values: CDR1 KGHDR, CDR2 SFDVKD. Trimming took 3 bases from V and 4 from J; bases not matched to a gene: 7. CDR3 residues: CATSDAREGRYEQYF. CDR3 nucleotides: TGTGCCACCAGTGATGCTCGGGAGGGGCGGTACGAGCAGTACTTC.

The rearrangement uses TRBV7-9 and TRBJ2-1, with TRBD1 matching 10 bases. This CDR3 region has 11 residues. V lost 6 bases and J lost 15; bases outside the gene matches: 5. The germline gives CDR1 SEHNR, CDR2 FQNEAQ (reference sequence). The CDR3 bases are TGTGCCAGCAGTCCGGACAGGGGGGGGTTCTTC. Protein: CASSPDRGGFF.

The chain links TRBV3-1 to TRBJ2-3; the D gene is possibly TRBD1 (6 bases). Deletions cut 1 base from V and 5 bases from J, with 16 bases between. Germline CDR1 and CDR2: LGHDT and YNNKEL (reference sequence). The CDR3 sequence is 16 residues long. CDR3 DNA sequence: TGTGCCAGCAGCCAAGGAGTTAACAGGGTGATAGATACGCAGTATTTT. It specifies CASSQGVNRVIDTQYF.

This clonotype occurred many times. The chain joins TRBV2 to TRBJ2-5; unclear D gene. This CDR3 spans 16 amino acids. Per the germline V gene, CDR1 is SNHLY and CDR2 is FYNNEI. The V gene lost 3 bases and the J gene lost 4 bases, with 18 bases spanning the gap. The CDR3 sequence is CASSEDPGPGLETQYF. The CDR3 DNA reads TGTGCCAGCAGTGAGGACCCAGGACCTGGATTAGAGACCCAGTACTTC.

This clonotype was detected only a few times. This chain connects TRBV5-1 to TRBJ2-1; 9 nucleotides match TRBD2. Germline V gene data show CDR1 as SGHRS and CDR2 as YFSETQ. V gave up 5 bases and J gave up 2 bases; unmatched junction bases: 17. The CDR3 spans 19 residues. CDR3 nucleotides: TGCGCCAGCAGACATGTCCTAGCGGGGCTGCCCGGAACCTACAATGAGCAGTTCTTC. Translated: CASRHVLAGLPGTYNEQFF.

This sequence joins TRBV5-1 and TRBJ2-1; possibly TRBD2 for D (5 bases). The germline gives CDR1 SGHRS, CDR2 YFSETQ. The CDR3 has 14 residues. Trimming pared 0 bases from V and 3 bases from J, leaving 7 bases between. This chain's CDR3 is CASSLDSGYNEQFF. In DNA, the CDR3 is TGCGCCAGCAGCTTGGACAGCGGCTACAATGAGCAGTTCTTC.

V and J are TRBV5-1 and TRBJ2-3; 8 nucleotides agree with TRBD1. The CDR3 spans 18 residues. Looked up from germline, CDR1 is SGHRS and CDR2 is YFSETQ. V lost 4 bases and J lost 0; bases outside the gene matches: 13. CDR3 sequence (DNA): TGCGCCAGCAGCATGGACAGGGATCTACCCATTAGCACAGATACGCAGTATTTT. Translated, it gives CASSMDRDLPISTDTQYF.

This clonotype came up a few times. The genes are TRBV7-9 and TRBJ1-2; TRBD1 aligns across 12 bases. Germline V gives CDR1 SEHNR, CDR2 FQNEAQ (reference sequence). Germline trimming cut 5 bases from V and 6 bases from J; bases unmatched to any gene: 13. The CDR3 consists of 17 residues. In DNA, the CDR3 is TGTGCCAGCAGCCAAAACCGGGACAGGGGGCGCGAGGATGGCTACACCTTC. This encodes CASSQNRDRGREDGYTF.

This clonotype turned up a few times. The rearrangement links TRBV20-1 to TRBJ1-5; tentatively, D is TRBD1 (6 bases). This CDR3 region has 13 residues. V was cut by 6 bases and J by 5 bases, with 14 bases left in between. The germline CDR1 and CDR2 sequences are DFQATT and SNEGSKA (reference sequence). CDR3 in amino acids: CSAIGGFHQPQHF. As DNA, the CDR3 is TGCAGTGCGATCGGGGGCTTCCATCAGCCCCAGCATTTT.

This clonotype has just one count. A single base separates this from a much larger clone, so it may be a read error. V and J are TRBV9 and TRBJ2-7; perhaps TRBD1 as D (5 bases). Trimming pared 1 base from V and 0 bases from J, leaving 8 bases between. The CDR3 contains 14 residues. Germline V lookup: CDR1 SGDLS, CDR2 YYNGEE. In DNA, the CDR3 is TGTGCCAGCAGCGTAAGTGACAGCTCCTACGAGCAGTACTTC. Its protein product is CASSVSDSSYEQYF.

In its sample, this clonotype was seen a few times. The chain is built from TRBV2 and TRBJ2-7, with no clear D. CDR3 length: 12 residues. Per germline, CDR1 SNHLY and CDR2 FYNNEI. The V end lost 5 bases, the J end lost 2 bases, and 7 bases lay between the germline ends. The CDR3 loop reads CASSPHAYEQYF. CDR3 nucleotides: TGTGCCAGCAGTCCTCATGCCTACGAGCAGTACTTC. Filled out from reference TRBV2 and TRBJ2-7, the complete variable domain reads EPEVTQTPSHQVTQMGQEVILRCVPISNHLYFYWYRQILGQKVEFLVSFYNNEISEKSEIFDDQFSVERPDGSNFTLKIRSTKLEDSAMYFCASSPHAYEQYFGPGTRLTVT.

The chain uses TRBV4-2 and TRBJ2-7, with D tentatively TRBD2 (5 bases). V lost 1 base to trimming and J lost 6 bases, with 7 bases between them. CDR1 LGHNA and CDR2 YNFKEQ come from the germline V gene. This CDR3 is 12 amino acids long. The CDR3 coding sequence is TGTGCCAGCAGCCAAGCCGCGGGCGAGCAGTACTTC. Amino acids: CASSQAAGEQYF.

This clonotype was seen more than once but under ten times. The chain has TRBV5-4 and TRBJ2-3, with D possibly TRBD1 on 6 matching bases. The CDR3 is made up of 18 amino acids. Germline V lookup: CDR1 SGHNT, CDR2 YYREEE (reference sequence). The V gene lost 3 bases and the J gene lost 1 base, with 21 bases spanning the gap. The CDR3 bases are TGTGCCAGCAGCTCGGGACAAGGAAGATGGGGAGGCACAGATACGCAGTATTTT. Encoded protein: CASSSGQGRWGGTDTQYF.

The chain carries TRBV3-1 and TRBJ2-1; 10 bases match TRBD2. Trimming removed 8 bases from V and 5 bases from J; junction bases left unmatched: 9. The CDR3 length is 15 residues. Germline CDR1 reads LGHDT; CDR2 reads YNNKEL (reference sequence). Here the CDR3 reads CASGLAGVRDNEQFF. CDR3 sequence (DNA): TGTGCCAGCGGGCTAGCGGGAGTGAGGGACAATGAGCAGTTCTTC.

The sample holds a few counts of this clonotype. The CDR3 sequence: CASSLGQFAEQYF. DNA of the CDR3: TGTGCCAGCAGCTTGGGACAGTTCGCCGAGCAGTACTTC. This rearrangement joins TRBV5-4 to TRBJ2-7; TRBD1 might be the D (5 bases). The CDR3 runs 13 residues. Germline CDR1 SGHNT, CDR2 YYREEE (reference sequence). Trimming pared 0 bases from V and 6 bases from J, leaving 10 bases between.

This chain uses TRBV18 with TRBJ1-4; D gene uncertain. This CDR3 spans 12 amino acids. Trimming took 9 bases from V and 7 from J, leaving 12 bases between them. Looked up from germline, CDR1 is KGHSH and CDR2 is LQKENI. CDR3 sequence reads: CASGLYGEKLFF. In DNA form, the CDR3 reads TGTGCCAGTGGCCTGTATGGTGAAAAACTGTTTTTT.

The rearrangement joins TRBV29-1 to TRBJ1-1; no firm D call. Germline CDR1 reads SQVTM; CDR2 reads ANQGSEA. V was shortened by 3 bases and J by 3 bases, with 5 bases between the two germline ends. CDR3 length: 11 residues. CDR3 coding DNA: TGCAGCGTTGACCCTGACACTGAAGCTTTCTTT. It codes for CSVDPDTEAFF.

This clonotype appeared a few times. The gene calls are TRBV9 and TRBJ2-1, with 8 bases identical to TRBD2. After removal of 0 bases from V and 1 base from J, the junction contained 9 bases not matched to a gene. The CDR3 is 18 amino acids. In germline, CDR1 is SGDLS, CDR2 YYNGEE. The CDR3 sequence is CASSVEGRGGRSYNEQFF. The DNA for the CDR3 is TGTGCCAGCAGCGTAGAGGGGAGAGGCGGGAGGTCCTACAATGAGCAGTTCTTC.

The rearrangement joins TRBV7-3 to TRBJ2-1; 10 bases align to TRBD2. Germline trimming cut 8 bases from V and 0 bases from J; bases unmatched to any gene: 13. The length of the CDR3 is 18 residues. CDR1 is SGHTA and CDR2 is FQGTGA in the germline V gene. In DNA form, the CDR3 reads TGTGCCAGCGGCCTTGGGAGCGGGAGGGCCCTCTCCTACAATGAGCAGTTCTTC. Encoded protein: CASGLGSGRALSYNEQFF.

This chain connects TRBV6-1 to TRBJ2-7; no firm D call. The V gene's germline CDR1 is MNHNS and CDR2 SASEGT. This CDR3 has 15 residues. With 4 bases removed from V and 0 bases from J, the gap between germline ends came to 13 bases. The CDR3 loop reads CASSVDIRRSYEQYF. The DNA for the CDR3 is TGTGCCAGCAGTGTAGACATCCGACGCTCCTACGAGCAGTACTTC.

The chain employs TRBV7-9 and TRBJ2-7; no definite D call. There are 14 residues in the CDR3. Germline V lookup: CDR1 SEHNR, CDR2 FQNEAQ (reference sequence). Trimming shortened V by 1 base and J by 1 base, and 8 bases separated the two germline ends. CDR3 protein: CASSLEPISYEQYF. CDR3 nucleotide sequence: TGTGCCAGCAGCTTAGAACCAATATCCTACGAGCAGTACTTC.

This chain connects TRBV2 to TRBJ2-2; weak D call: TRBD2 (5 bases). Germline lookup yields CDR1 SNHLY and CDR2 FYNNEI. V lost 0 bases and J 7 bases, leaving 12 bases between the germline ends. The CDR3 is made up of 15 amino acids. Here the CDR3 DNA reads TGTGCCAGCAGTGAAGCGAGGAGGAGTTTCGGGGAGCTGTTTTTT. Encoded protein: CASSEARRSFGELFF.

V is TRBV7-6 and J is TRBJ2-7; 10 bases match TRBD2. CDR3 length equals 15 residues. The V gene end was trimmed by 1 base and the J gene end by 3 bases; junction bases not matched to a gene: 3. Germline-derived CDR1 and CDR2 are SGHVS and FNYEAQ. This chain's CDR3 is CASSLGTSGIYEQYF. DNA for the CDR3: TGTGCCAGCAGCTTAGGAACTAGCGGGATCTACGAGCAGTACTTC.

This clonotype was counted only a few times. This rearrangement joins TRBV12-3 or TRBV12-4 to TRBJ2-7; D unresolved. This CDR3 spans 12 amino acids. V dropped 3 bases and J dropped 3 bases, with 6 bases sitting between them. This CDR3 is CASSLVHYEQYF. CDR3 DNA sequence: TGTGCCAGCAGTTTGGTGCACTACGAGCAGTACTTC.

This clonotype was seen a few times. The V gene is TRBV7-6, the J gene TRBJ2-7; D is unclear. The germline V gene has CDR1 SGHVS and CDR2 FNYEAQ. V lost 1 base, J lost 4 bases, and 11 bases lay in between. CDR3 length: 14 amino acids. CDR3 DNA sequence: TGTGCCAGCAGCTTAGGAATCTTGGTTTACGAGCAGTACTTC. This gives the protein CASSLGILVYEQYF.

This clonotype came up many times. The chain is built from TRBV7-9 and TRBJ2-7, with D possibly TRBD2 on 6 matching bases. This CDR3 comprises 12 residues. Trimming took 4 bases from V and 3 from J, leaving 7 bases between them. Per germline, CDR1 SEHNR and CDR2 FQNEAQ (reference sequence). The CDR3 bases are TGTGCCAGCAGCTGGGACTTCTACGAGCAGTACTTC. This codes for CASSWDFYEQYF.

The sample holds many counts of this clonotype. The chain employs TRBV11-2 and TRBJ2-7, with 9 positions matching TRBD2. Trimming took 5 bases from V and 4 from J; bases not matched to a gene: 12. Germline V lookup: CDR1 SGHAT, CDR2 FQNNGV. CDR3 size: 16 residues. The CDR3 region is CASSRAGLASRYEQYF. As DNA, the CDR3 is TGTGCCAGCAGCAGAGCGGGACTAGCCTCCCGTTACGAGCAGTACTTC.